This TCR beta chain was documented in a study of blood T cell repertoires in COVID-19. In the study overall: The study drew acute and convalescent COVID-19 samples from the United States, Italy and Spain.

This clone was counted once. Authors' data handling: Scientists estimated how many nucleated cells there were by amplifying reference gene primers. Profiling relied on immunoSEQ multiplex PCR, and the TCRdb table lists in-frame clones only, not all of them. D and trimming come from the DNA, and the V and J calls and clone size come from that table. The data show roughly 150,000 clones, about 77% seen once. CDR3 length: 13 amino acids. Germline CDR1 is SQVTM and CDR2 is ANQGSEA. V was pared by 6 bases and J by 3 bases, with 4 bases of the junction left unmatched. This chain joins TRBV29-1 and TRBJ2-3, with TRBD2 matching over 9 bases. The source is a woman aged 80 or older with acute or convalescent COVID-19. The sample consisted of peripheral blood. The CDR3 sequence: CSVSGGTTDTQYF. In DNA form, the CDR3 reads TGCAGCGTAAGCGGGGGGACGACAGATACGCAGTATTTT.